The 9 T cell receptor beta chains listed next were all sequenced from one sample in a study of T cell changes during pregnancy in multiple sclerosis (dated by TCRdb to between 2017 and 2020). Library preparation used the immunoSEQ multiplex PCR assay. TCRdb limited this immuneACCESS table to in-frame rearrangements with V and J called. A share of clones is missing; checked studies link under half to unresolved V genes, and the rest is unexplained. The sample yields about 48,000 clones; roughly 85% were counted once. The ten top clones hold less than 1.5% of the sample. The sequencing used CD4+ T cells from peripheral blood mononuclear cells, collected in the second trimester of pregnancy. These receptors all come from a female donor with multiple sclerosis, enrolled in a pregnancy study.

The J gene is TRBJ1-4, the V gene TRBV9; D possibly corresponds to TRBD1 (6 bases). The CDR3 runs to 16 residues. V was pared by 3 bases and J by 7 bases, with 19 bases between. Germline loops: CDR1 SGDLS, CDR2 YYNGEE. CDR3 loop: CASSAGAGVWSEKLFF. The CDR3 coding sequence is TGTGCCAGCAGCGCTGGGGCAGGGGTTTGGAGTGAAAAACTGTTTTTT.

This chain uses TRBV28 with TRBJ1-4, with D maybe TRBD1 (5 bases). Germline values: CDR1 MDHEN, CDR2 SYDVKM. V was shortened by 5 bases and J by 2 bases, with 12 bases between the two germline ends. This CDR3 is 15 amino acids long. As DNA, the CDR3 is TGTGCCAGCAGTGACGGTGGGGGGACTAATGAAAAACTGTTTTTT. Translating gives CASSDGGGTNEKLFF.

This chain links TRBV7-2 with TRBJ2-1; D remains unclear. Germline assignment: CDR1 SGHTA and CDR2 FQGNSA. Trimming cost V 2 bases and J 9 bases, with 11 bases left between them. The CDR3 consists of 13 residues. The CDR3 sequence: CASSLYFGGEQFF. In DNA form, the CDR3 reads TGTGCCAGCAGCTTATACTTCGGTGGTGAGCAGTTCTTC.

The chain has TRBV6-5 and TRBJ1-2; D is uncertain. Germline V gene data show CDR1 as MNHEY and CDR2 as SVGAGI. CDR3 length equals 15 residues. The V gene lost 5 bases and the J gene lost 0 bases, with 13 bases spanning the gap. For the CDR3, the DNA is TGTGCCAGCAGTGGCCTCGACCTAGCTAACTATGGCTACACCTTC. Translating gives CASSGLDLANYGYTF.

This chain's CDR3 is CASSLAGTSGNTIYF. The CDR3 DNA is TGTGCCAGCAGCTTAGCCGGGACTTCTGGAAACACCATATATTTT. This chain links TRBV5-6 with TRBJ1-3; D is possibly TRBD1 (5 bases). The germline gives CDR1 SGHDT, CDR2 YYEEEE. Trimming stripped 2 bases from V and 1 base from J, with 10 bases between. CDR3 size: 15 residues.

V gene TRBV2 combines with J gene TRBJ2-7; 8 positions agree with TRBD1. This CDR3 has 13 amino acids. Germline V gene data show CDR1 as SNHLY and CDR2 as FYNNEI. Trimming removed 5 bases from V and 6 bases from J; junction bases left unmatched: 6. The CDR3 reads CASSQGAMLEQYF. In DNA form, the CDR3 reads TGTGCCAGCAGTCAGGGGGCTATGCTCGAGCAGTACTTC.

This chain connects TRBV19 to TRBJ2-2; the match to TRBD2 covers 10 bases. Germline CDR1 and CDR2: LNHDA and SQIVND (reference sequence). The V gene end was trimmed by 9 bases and the J gene end by 5 bases; junction bases not matched to a gene: 6. The CDR3 length is 14 residues. The CDR3 is CASTSGIYTGELFF. For the CDR3, the DNA is TGTGCCAGCACTAGCGGGATCTATACCGGGGAGCTGTTTTTT.

The chain has TRBV18 and TRBJ2-5; the match to TRBD1 covers 11 bases. CDR3 length equals 16 residues. Trimming cost V 3 bases and J 4 bases; bases outside gene matches: 7. Germline lookup yields CDR1 KGHSH and CDR2 LQKENI. This chain's CDR3 is CASSPKQGTGGETQYF. The CDR3, as DNA: TGTGCCAGCTCACCCAAGCAAGGGACAGGGGGAGAGACCCAGTACTTC.

This clone showed up just once. This chain joins TRBV10-1 and TRBJ2-2; 8 nucleotides line up with TRBD2. The CDR3 is 15 amino acids. The ends lost 8 bases at V and 0 bases at J; junction bases unmatched: 5. CDR1 is WNHNN, CDR2 SYGVQD, per germline (reference sequence). The CDR3 region has the DNA TGCGCCAGCTCTTTTAGCGGGGCGAACACCGGGGAGCTGTTTTTT. As protein: CASSFSGANTGELFF.